The present T cell receptor beta chain was sequenced within a study of blood T cell repertoires in COVID-19. About the study: Acute and convalescent COVID-19 samples came from the United States, Italy and Spain. In each case, the material was cDNA or gDNA derived from T cells, B-cell-depleted T cells, or PBMCs.

Libraries were prepared by immunoSEQ multiplex PCR; TCRdb keeps only in-frame clonotypes and omits some of them. Of more than 50,000 clones in the sample, 76% are singletons; the top ten hold about 50%. Germline CDR1 SGHRS, CDR2 YFSETQ. The V and J ends lost 2 bases and 8 bases respectively, with 29 bases between them. The CDR3 loop spans 19 amino acids. This clone was seen only a few times. The chain couples TRBV5-1 to TRBJ2-1; weak D call: TRBD1 (6 bases). The TCR was taken from a woman aged 80 or over with acute or convalescent COVID-19. Sequencing was done on a sample of peripheral blood. Here the CDR3 DNA reads TGCGCCAGCAGCTTTCTCCCGACACAGGGTGGTCTTGCTAACGATGAGCAGTTCTTC. Its protein is CASSFLPTQGGLANDEQFF.